Described below is a single T cell receptor beta chain sequence and its context. Through a sample-barcoded 5' primer and a J-beta primer mix, a second PCR was run for about 6 to 11 cycles. TCRdb reprocessed the 5' RACE reads with MiXCR, giving one entry per CDR3 protein. The sample shows 850,000 to 1,100,000 distinct CDR3 sequences, more than 30% of them seen only once. These data originate in a study of blood T cells in healthy people across ages. This sequence originates from a man aged 18 to 30 in good health. The sequencing sample was made of blood.

The DNA for the CDR3 is TGCAGCGTTCGTAAGGAGGGGATCGGTTCACCCCTCCACTTT. It encodes CSVRKEGIGSPLHF. The J gene is TRBJ1-6, the V gene TRBV29-1, with a weak D call TRBD1 (5 bases). Trimming removed 5 bases from V and 9 bases from J, with 17 bases in between. This CDR3 has 14 residues. CDR1 SQVTM and CDR2 ANQGSEA come from the germline V gene.